This T cell receptor beta chain was retrieved from a study of blood T cell repertoires in COVID-19 (dated by TCRdb to 2018 to 2021). A note on the overall study: Collaborator samples came from the United States, Italy and Spain and covered acute and convalescent phases of COVID-19. The material from the prospective study consisted of cDNA or gDNA derived from T cells, B-cell-depleted T cells, or PBMCs. The repertoires were made available in a free public database intended to serve as a resource for research on the immune response to SARS-CoV-2. Where available, HLA class I and class II types were obtained from metadata supplied by the sample provider rather than from assay-based typing. The samples were drawn from the first 160 participants of the ongoing ImmuneRACE study and from under 1,500 subjects provided by 6 global collaborators. Nearly every sample came with metadata listing a de-identified subject ID, COVID-19 status, age in years and sex. Deeply sampled blood TCRbeta repertoires from subjects exposed to, actively infected with, or recovered from COVID-19 were included in the dataset.

There are 16 amino acids in the CDR3, from cysteine to phenylalanine inclusive. The kept DNA is CDR3 alone, 48 bases in frame from the first base. CDR1 is given as SGHNT and CDR2 as YYREEE, both from the germline V gene (reference sequence). A distance of 15 bases separates the germline ends of V and J, which lose 3 bases and 0 bases respectively. The immunoSEQ Assay, a bias-controlled multiplex PCR, was used to amplify TCRbeta CDR3 regions from genomic DNA. In the original analysis: Nucleated cell counts per sample were estimated from amplification of reference gene primers within the assay. Sequence reads were collapsed and filtered to measure the absolute abundance of every unique TCRbeta CDR3 rearrangement. For each sample, productive Simpson clonality was calculated by taking the square root of Simpson's diversity index across productive rearrangements. The table comes from immuneACCESS by way of TCRdb, which keeps in-frame sequences with V and J called. Part of the clones is missing from these tables; in studies checked, under half for an unresolved V gene and the rest for unknown reasons. That table furnishes V, J and clone size, whereas the DNA furnished D and trimming. In this sample the table shows about 74,000 clones, 70% to 90% of which occur a single time. The leading ten clones occupy less than 3% of the sample.

Whole blood was collected in K2EDTA tubes by collaborating institutions according to the institutions' own protocols. For TCRbeta analysis, collaborators shipped samples in one of three forms: frozen whole blood, isolated PBMCs, or DNA extracted from either of those sample types. What the authors observed across the whole study: How much clinical and demographic metadata was included differed by source and by participant, and the metadata was provided uncurated.

To note about this clone: Its antigen is unknown. Per-nucleotide qualities are absent, and no much larger clonotype sits a single base away.

The chain links TRBV5-4 with TRBJ1-1, with no reliable assignment of the D segment. The sequenced sample was peripheral blood. This sequence originates from a man in his 70s with active or convalescent COVID-19. The CDR3: CASSSQRSLMNTEAFF. The nucleotides are TGTGCCAGCAGCTCCCAGAGGTCCCTTATGAACACTGAAGCTTTCTTT.